A selection of T cell receptor beta chains follows, all from one sample in a study of blood T cell repertoires in COVID-19. Profiled with immunoSEQ multiplex PCR; TCRdb holds only in-frame clones, not every one. The data contain a few hundred thousand clones, roughly 88% of them seen just once; the ten biggest clones take up under 3%. The specimen sequenced was peripheral blood. These receptors were obtained from a woman in her 30s with COVID-19, enrolled during active disease. Each CDR3 is given with its conserved first and last residue. D genes are given only for firm matches. Clone size is stated in some rows and not others, as once, few, many or a class when expanded.

j_gene | d_gene | abundance | v_gene | CDR3aa | CDR3nt
TRBJ1-5 | - | - | TRBV15 | CATSRDRDYNQPQHF | TGTGCCACCAGCAGAGATCGGGACTACAATCAGCCCCAGCATTTT
TRBJ2-2 | - | - | TRBV7-9 | CASQRETGELFF | TGTGCCAGCCAGCGTGAGACCGGGGAGCTGTTTTTT
TRBJ2-5 | - | - | TRBV18 | CASSPSRQETQYF | TGTGCCAGCTCACCAAGCAGGCAAGAGACCCAGTACTTC
TRBJ1-6 | - | - | TRBV6-4 | CASSDSRTSPLHF | TGTGCCAGCAGTGACTCTAGAACTTCACCCCTCCACTTT
TRBJ1-6 | - | - | TRBV7-8 | CASSLDLRLHYNSPLHF | TGTGCCAGCAGCCTCGATCTGAGACTCCACTATAATTCACCCCTCCACTTT
TRBJ2-3 | - | - | TRBV9 | CASSPLGDTDTQYF | TGTGCCAGCAGCCCCCTAGGCGACACAGATACGCAGTATTTT
TRBJ1-6 | - | - | TRBV7-2 | CASSFFGNVNSPLHF | TGTGCCAGCAGCTTCTTCGGGAACGTAAATTCACCCCTCCACTTT
TRBJ1-2 | - | - | TRBV5-1 | CASSLATGNYGYTF | TGCGCCAGCAGCTTGGCGACAGGAAACTATGGCTACACCTTC
TRBJ2-3 | - | few | TRBV12-3/TRBV12-4 | CASSFGSTDTQYF | TGTGCCAGCAGTTTCGGGAGCACAGATACGCAGTATTTT
TRBJ2-2 | - | - | TRBV27 | CASSFLGGTTTGELFF | TGTGCCAGCAGTTTCTTGGGGGGGACAACCACCGGGGAGCTGTTTTTT
TRBJ1-3 | - | - | TRBV28 | CASGEQANTIYF | TGTGCCAGCGGAGAACAGGCAAACACCATATATTTT
TRBJ2-2 | TRBD2 | - | TRBV14 | CASSQAGDVGELFF | TGTGCCAGCAGCCAGGCGGGAGATGTCGGGGAGCTGTTTTTT
TRBJ2-7 | - | - | TRBV19 | CASSITLFTYEQYF | TGTGCCAGTAGTATTACGCTATTCACCTACGAGCAGTACTTC
TRBJ2-1 | TRBD2 | - | TRBV27 | CASSWREEDEQFF | TGTGCCAGCAGTTGGCGGGAGGAAGATGAGCAGTTCTTC
TRBJ1-3 | TRBD1 | - | TRBV9 | CASSPHTGDNTIYF | TGTGCCAGCAGCCCTCACACAGGGGACAACACCATATATTTT
TRBJ2-1 | - | - | TRBV7-9 | CASSPTGGKANEQFF | TGTGCCAGCAGCCCCACTGGCGGAAAAGCAAATGAGCAGTTCTTC
TRBJ1-2 | - | - | TRBV19 | CASSIDRSVGYTF | TGTGCCAGTAGTATAGATCGAAGCGTGGGCTACACCTTC
TRBJ1-1 | TRBD1 | once | TRBV19 | CASSRDRGTYEAFF | TGTGCCAGCAGCCGGGACAGGGGGACCTATGAAGCTTTCTTT
TRBJ2-1 | TRBD2 | - | TRBV9 | CASSVRPGTSGSTSYNEQFF | TGTGCCAGCAGCGTCCGCCCCGGGACTAGCGGGAGTACTTCCTACAATGAGCAGTTCTTC
TRBJ1-1 | TRBD1 | - | TRBV3-1/TRBV3-2 | CASIPKTGRPAFF | TGTGCCAGCATCCCGAAGACAGGGAGGCCAGCTTTCTTT
TRBJ1-6 | - | - | TRBV3-1/TRBV3-2 | CASSQQQGGFSYNSPLHF | TGTGCCAGCAGCCAACAACAGGGCGGGTTTTCCTATAATTCACCCCTCCACTTT
TRBJ2-5 | TRBD2 | - | TRBV2 | CASIDSGSPKETQYF | TGTGCCAGCATTGATAGCGGGAGCCCCAAAGAGACCCAGTACTTC
TRBJ2-7 | TRBD2 | - | TRBV5-4 | CASSLDQREYYEQYF | TGTGCCAGCAGCTTGGATCAGCGGGAGTACTACGAGCAGTACTTC
TRBJ2-7 | TRBD2 | - | TRBV6-5 | CASRSSGASYEQYF | TGTGCCAGCAGATCTAGCGGGGCTTCCTACGAGCAGTACTTC
TRBJ1-1 | TRBD1 | - | TRBV27 | CASSLVGQGYTEAFF | TGTGCCAGCAGTTTAGTGGGACAGGGGTACACTGAAGCTTTCTTT
TRBJ2-1 | TRBD2 | - | TRBV9 | CASSVVSGRSYNEQFF | TGTGCCAGCAGCGTAGTTAGCGGGAGGTCATACAATGAGCAGTTCTTC
TRBJ2-7 | TRBD2 | - | TRBV10-3 | CAISEGTSGGAYEQYF | TGTGCCATCAGTGAGGGGACTAGCGGGGGAGCCTACGAGCAGTACTTC
TRBJ2-4 | TRBD1 | - | TRBV19 | CASSQQGAKNIQYF | TGTGCCAGTAGCCAACAGGGGGCCAAAAACATTCAGTACTTC
TRBJ2-5 | TRBD2 | - | TRBV30 | CAWSPGLALSETQYF | TGTGCCTGGAGCCCGGGACTAGCGCTTTCGGAGACCCAGTACTTC
TRBJ1-2 | - | once | TRBV2 | CASSEGRRNYGYTF | TGTGCCAGCAGTGAAGGACGGAGAAACTATGGCTACACCTTC
TRBJ2-2 | TRBD2 | - | TRBV3-1/TRBV3-2 | CASSQLAGGAGELFF | TGTGCCAGCAGCCAGCTAGCGGGAGGAGCCGGGGAGCTGTTTTTT
TRBJ1-4 | - | - | TRBV2 | CASSGFGGGGAEKLFF | TGTGCCAGCAGTGGATTCGGAGGGGGGGGCGCCGAAAAACTGTTTTTT
TRBJ2-6 | - | - | TRBV11-2 | CASTPLLGISAGANVLTF | TGTGCCAGCACCCCACTCCTGGGCATATCCGCTGGGGCCAACGTCCTGACTTTC
TRBJ2-1 | - | - | TRBV27 | CASSLTGPNEQFF | TGTGCCAGCAGCTTAACCGGTCCCAATGAGCAGTTCTTC
TRBJ1-2 | - | - | TRBV6-5 | CASSYSRVAGVYGYTF | TGTGCCAGCAGTTACTCGAGAGTCGCAGGGGTCTATGGCTACACCTTC
TRBJ1-1 | - | - | TRBV21-1 | CASSGRDFEAFF | TGTGCCAGCTCCGGCAGGGACTTTGAAGCTTTCTTT
TRBJ2-3 | TRBD2 | - | TRBV2 | CASSELGRGEEINTQYF | TGTGCCAGCAGTGAATTAGGGAGGGGCGAAGAGATTAATACGCAGTATTTT
TRBJ1-5 | - | - | TRBV6-5 | CASFLGRSNQPQHF | TGTGCCAGCTTCCTGGGGAGGAGCAATCAGCCCCAGCATTTT
TRBJ1-6 | - | - | TRBV13 | CASSPRGGNSPLHF | TGTGCCAGCAGCCCCCGGGGGGGTAATTCACCCCTCCACTTT
TRBJ1-2 | TRBD1 | - | TRBV30 | CAWSGTGSHYGYTF | TGTGCCTGGAGTGGGACAGGGTCGCACTATGGCTACACCTTC
TRBJ2-1 | - | - | TRBV27 | CASSFVPGVYEQFF | TGTGCCAGCAGTTTTGTCCCGGGGGTTTATGAGCAGTTCTTC
TRBJ1-1 | - | once | TRBV7-2 | CASSLGAFGVQMNTEAFF | TGTGCCAGCAGCTTAGGGGCTTTCGGGGTTCAGATGAACACTGAAGCTTTCTTT
TRBJ1-1 | TRBD1 | - | TRBV30 | CAWSRGSDTEAFF | TGTGCCTGGAGCAGGGGGAGCGACACTGAAGCTTTCTTT
TRBJ2-7 | TRBD1 | - | TRBV5-5 | CASSLGTGTYEQYF | TGTGCCAGCAGCTTGGGGACAGGGACCTACGAGCAGTACTTC
TRBJ2-7 | - | - | TRBV11-2 | CASSLDPGGSWEQYF | TGTGCCAGCAGCTTAGATCCAGGAGGGAGTTGGGAGCAGTACTTC
TRBJ1-6 | - | - | TRBV10-3 | CAISETTSSPLHF | TGTGCCATCAGTGAGACCACAAGTTCACCCCTCCACTTT
TRBJ2-1 | TRBD2 | - | TRBV5-4 | CASSSTGTSEGEQFF | TGTGCCAGCAGCTCGACCGGGACTAGCGAAGGTGAGCAGTTCTTC
TRBJ2-7 | - | - | TRBV3-1/TRBV3-2 | CASSAGAGYEQYF | TGTGCCAGCAGCGCAGGAGCGGGCTACGAGCAGTACTTC
TRBJ2-3 | - | - | TRBV9 | CASSVGTHTDTQYF | TGTGCCAGCAGCGTAGGGACTCACACAGATACGCAGTATTTT
TRBJ2-3 | TRBD1 | - | TRBV29-1 | CSVEGTGVIDTQYF | TGCAGCGTTGAGGGGACAGGGGTGATAGATACGCAGTATTTT
TRBJ2-1 | TRBD2 | - | TRBV9 | CASSSYLAGGNEQFF | TGTGCCAGCAGCTCTTACCTAGCGGGTGGGAATGAGCAGTTCTTC
TRBJ2-6 | TRBD1 | - | TRBV11-2 | CASSFGQGEAGANVLTF | TGTGCCAGCAGCTTCGGACAGGGGGAGGCTGGGGCCAACGTCCTGACTTTC
TRBJ1-1 | TRBD1 | - | TRBV5-8 | CASSPITGGAMNTEAFF | TGTGCCAGCAGCCCGATAACAGGGGGCGCGATGAACACTGAAGCTTTCTTT